Below, one T cell receptor (beta chain) is given with its context. Its antigen is still unknown. V lost 4 bases and J lost 3, with 14 bases in between. CDR1 is SGDLS, CDR2 YYNGEE, per germline. The CDR3 runs to 14 residues. Time point denoted: week 5, during vaccination. Doses consisted of 300 ug of mutant IDH1 20-mer peptide each, paired with topical imiquimod. Donors had new WHO grade 3 or 4 IDH1-mutant, ATRX-lost astrocytomas. Libraries were prepared by immunoSEQ multiplex PCR; TCRdb keeps only in-frame clonotypes and omits some of them. Of 50,000 to 75,000 clones in the sample, under 90% were seen once. The source of the sample is a study of a mutant IDH1 vaccine in newly diagnosed glioma. Study overall: Patients were pretreated with radiotherapy, temozolomide, or both, mostly both.

Sequenced material: PBMCs, taken from a glioma patient whose treatment included an IDH1 peptide vaccine. The receptor was derived from a woman in her 50s with glioma. The chain couples TRBV9 to TRBJ2-7; D unresolved. CDR3 in amino acids: CASSPHGDYYEQYF. The CDR3 DNA sequence: TGTGCCAGCAGCCCCCACGGAGATTACTACGAGCAGTACTTC.